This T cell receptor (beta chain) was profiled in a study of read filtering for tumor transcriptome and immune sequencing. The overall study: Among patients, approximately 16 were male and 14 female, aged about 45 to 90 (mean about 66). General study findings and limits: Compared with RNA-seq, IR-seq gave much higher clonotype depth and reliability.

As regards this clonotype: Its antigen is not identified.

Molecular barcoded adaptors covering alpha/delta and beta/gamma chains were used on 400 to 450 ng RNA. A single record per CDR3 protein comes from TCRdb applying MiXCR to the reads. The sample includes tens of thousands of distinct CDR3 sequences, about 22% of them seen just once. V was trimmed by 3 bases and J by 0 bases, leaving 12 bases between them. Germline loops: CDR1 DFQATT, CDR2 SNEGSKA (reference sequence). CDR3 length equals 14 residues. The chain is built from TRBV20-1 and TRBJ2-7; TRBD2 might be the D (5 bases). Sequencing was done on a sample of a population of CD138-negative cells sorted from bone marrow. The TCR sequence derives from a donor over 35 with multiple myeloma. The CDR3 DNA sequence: TGCAGTGCTAGGAGGACTCACTCCTCCTACGAGCAGTACTTC. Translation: CSARRTHSSYEQYF.